This T cell receptor beta chain appears in the sequencing data of a study of shared clonotypes between healthy human individuals. CD45RO-negative, CCR7-positively selected cells formed the naive CD8 fraction, excluding terminally differentiated effector memory CD45RA+ cells. Measured with immunoSEQ multiplex PCR; TCRdb has only the in-frame clones, and not every one. This table has over 800,000 clones, roughly 92% appearing once. The sample holds one count of this clone. Its antigen is unknown. Regarding the study as a whole: Approximately 4.5% was the fraction of naive CD4 clonotypes found shared across several donors. The study drew on few donors, limiting represented genetic and exposure-history diversity.

Sequenced sample: naive CD8+ T cells sorted from blood. This receptor was identified in a man aged 25-45 years in good health.

The CDR3 nucleotides are TGTGCCAGCACCGAATGGGGAATTTACAATGAGCAGTTCTTC. Translation: CASTEWGIYNEQFF. The V call is TRBV7-2, the J call TRBJ2-1; D ambiguous. CDR3 length: 14 amino acids. Germline CDR1 is SGHTA and CDR2 is FQGNSA. Trimming shortened V by 7 bases and J by 4 bases, and 14 bases separated the two germline ends. The full variable domain, completed using reference TRBV7-2 and TRBJ2-1, is GAGVSQSPSNKVTEKGKDVELRCDPISGHTALYWYRQSLGQGLEFLIYFQGNSAPDKSGLPSDRFSAERTGGSVSTLTIQRTQQEDSAVYLCASTEWGIYNEQFFGPGTRLTVL.